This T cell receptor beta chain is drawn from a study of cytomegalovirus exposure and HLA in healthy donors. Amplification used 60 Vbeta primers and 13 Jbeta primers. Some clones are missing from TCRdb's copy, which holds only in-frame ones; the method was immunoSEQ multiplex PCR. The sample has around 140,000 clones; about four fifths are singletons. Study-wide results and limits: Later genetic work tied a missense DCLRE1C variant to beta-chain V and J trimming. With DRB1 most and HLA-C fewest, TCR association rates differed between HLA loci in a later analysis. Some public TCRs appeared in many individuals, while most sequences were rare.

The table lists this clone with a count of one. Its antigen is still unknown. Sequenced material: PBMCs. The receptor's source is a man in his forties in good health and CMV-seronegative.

In DNA form, the CDR3 reads TGCAGCGTTGGGTCAGGGAATCAGCCCCAGCATTTT. Encoded protein: CSVGSGNQPQHF. The V and J genes are TRBV29-1 and TRBJ1-5, with D perhaps matching TRBD1 (5 bases). The CDR3 is made up of 12 amino acids. Germline V CDR1 and CDR2: SQVTM, ANQGSEA. V was trimmed by 4 bases and J by 4 bases, leaving 8 bases between them.